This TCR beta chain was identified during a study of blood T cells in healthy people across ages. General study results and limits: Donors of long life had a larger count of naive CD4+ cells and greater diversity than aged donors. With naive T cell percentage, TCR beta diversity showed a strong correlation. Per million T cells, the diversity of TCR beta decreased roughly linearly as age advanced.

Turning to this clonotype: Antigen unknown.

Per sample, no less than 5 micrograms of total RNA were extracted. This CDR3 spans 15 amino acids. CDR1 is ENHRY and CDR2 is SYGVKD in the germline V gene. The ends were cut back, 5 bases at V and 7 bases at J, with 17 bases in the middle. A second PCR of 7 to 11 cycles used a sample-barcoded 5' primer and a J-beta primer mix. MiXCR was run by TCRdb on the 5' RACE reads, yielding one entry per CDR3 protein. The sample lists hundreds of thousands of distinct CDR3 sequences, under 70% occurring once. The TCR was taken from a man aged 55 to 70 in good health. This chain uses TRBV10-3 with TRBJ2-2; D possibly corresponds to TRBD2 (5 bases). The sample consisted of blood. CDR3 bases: TGTGCCATCAGTCTCGTCCAAGAAGAGGGCGGGGAGCTGTTTTTT. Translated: CAISLVQEEGGELFF.